The 5 T cell receptor beta chains reported below all come from one sample, sequenced in a study of blood T cell repertoires in COVID-19. Produced via immunoSEQ multiplex PCR; TCRdb's table is partial and in-frame only. The repertoire holds some 110,000 clones, with roughly 84% as singletons. Sequencing was performed on PBMCs or T cells enriched from blood (not recorded which). The receptors stem from a woman aged 25 to 39 who had recovered from COVID-19.

In DNA form, the CDR3 reads TGTGCCTGGAGGGGACAGGGGAACACTGAAGCTTTCTTT. Protein sequence: CAWRGQGNTEAFF. The chain couples TRBV30 to TRBJ1-1, with TRBD1 matching 9 bases. Trimming removed 3 bases from V and 1 base from J; junction bases left unmatched: 0. There are 13 residues in the CDR3. Germline assignment: CDR1 GTSNPN and CDR2 SVGIG (reference sequence).

This clone was detected only once. The rearrangement links TRBV9 to TRBJ2-3; no firm D call. The CDR3 sequence is 12 residues long. Germline V CDR1 and CDR2: SGDLS, YYNGEE. With 4 bases removed from V and 2 bases from J, the gap between germline ends came to 5 bases. The CDR3 bases are TGTGCCAGCAGCCCTATCACAGATACGCAGTATTTT. Residues: CASSPITDTQYF.

This rearrangement joins TRBV19 to TRBJ1-5; 11 bases align to TRBD1. V gave up 5 bases and J gave up 2 bases; unmatched junction bases: 5. CDR3 length: 16 residues. Germline V gene sequence: CDR1 LNHDA, CDR2 SQIVND (reference sequence). In nucleotides, the CDR3 is TGTGCCAGTAGTTCGGACAGGGGGCTGGGCAATCAGCCCCAGCATTTT. It specifies CASSSDRGLGNQPQHF.

There are many counts of this clone. The chain has TRBV4-2 and TRBJ2-6; D is possibly TRBD2 (6 bases). Trimming removed 0 bases at V and 0 bases at J, with 6 bases between. CDR3 length: 16 amino acids. The germline V gene has CDR1 LGHNA and CDR2 YNFKEQ. The CDR3: CASSQEGGSGANVLTF. For the CDR3, the DNA is TGTGCCAGCAGCCAAGAGGGGGGCTCTGGGGCCAACGTCCTGACTTTC.

A single count supports this clone. DNA for the CDR3: TGTGCCAGCAGCCAGGCCGGGTGGGGAGAGGAGCTGTTTTTT. It codes for CASSQAGWGEELFF. This chain connects TRBV4-2 to TRBJ2-2, with a tentative D call TRBD2 (5 bases). The V end was cut by 3 bases, the J end by 10 bases, with 15 bases between. The germline gives CDR1 LGHNA, CDR2 YNFKEQ. The CDR3 consists of 14 residues.